This passage covers 7 T cell receptor beta chains from one sample sequenced in a study of T cell responses to AZD1222 COVID-19 vaccine. This table comes from immunoSEQ multiplex PCR, and its TCRdb copy is limited to in-frame clones, with some not included. The profile shows roughly 150,000 clones, around 85% of them singletons. The source was peripheral blood, collected 28 days after the second AZD1222 dose. These receptors came from an adult who received the AZD1222 COVID-19 vaccine.

This clone was counted only a few times. V usage is TRBV6-5 and J usage is TRBJ1-4; D gene unclear. The length of the CDR3 is 12 residues. V gave up 5 bases and J gave up 0 bases, with 1 base separating them. The germline gives CDR1 MNHEY, CDR2 SVGAGI. CDR3 sequence (DNA): TGTGCCAGCAGTCCAACTAATGAAAAACTGTTTTTT. Residues: CASSPTNEKLFF.

The chain joins TRBV5-1 to TRBJ1-2; 11 positions agree with TRBD1. The V segment lost 0 bases and the J segment 7 bases; nucleotides outside the gene matches: 2. The CDR3 contains 14 residues. CDR1 is SGHRS and CDR2 is YFSETQ in the germline V gene. The CDR3: CASSLAGTGGGYTF. DNA of the CDR3: TGCGCCAGCAGCTTGGCTGGGACAGGGGGTGGCTACACCTTC.

CDR3 amino acids: CASSEKGGRTEAFF. The CDR3 DNA reads as TGTGCCAGCAGTGAAAAAGGGGGCAGGACTGAAGCTTTCTTT. The chain joins TRBV6-1 to TRBJ1-1, with TRBD1 matching over 7 bases. V trimming: 2 bases; J trimming: 5 bases; junction bases outside the gene matches: 5. Germline values: CDR1 MNHNS, CDR2 SASEGT. This CDR3 contains 14 residues.

In DNA, the CDR3 is TGCAGCGTTGAAAGAACGGGGGATCATGGCTACACCTTC. Protein sequence: CSVERTGDHGYTF. J is TRBJ1-2 and V is TRBV29-1; tentative D call: TRBD1 (5 bases). The CDR3 sequence is 13 residues long. Germline values: CDR1 SQVTM, CDR2 ANQGSEA. Trimming took off 2 bases at V and 6 bases at J, with 13 bases between the two ends.

The gene calls are TRBV4-2 and TRBJ2-3; a weak D match, TRBD2 (7 bases). Germline CDR1 LGHNA, CDR2 YNFKEQ. The CDR3 is made up of 15 amino acids. Trimming removed 4 bases at V and 6 bases at J, with 17 bases between. CDR3 in amino acids: CASSLRGGREDTQYF. The CDR3 DNA reads TGTGCCAGCAGCCTTAGGGGGGGACGGGAGGATACGCAGTATTTT.

This clone was picked up one time. The chain has TRBV19 and TRBJ1-2; 9 positions match TRBD1. Germline V gene lookup returns CDR1 LNHDA and CDR2 SQIVND (reference sequence). This CDR3 contains 13 residues. The DNA for the CDR3 is TGTCTACAGGGGGCGCAGGCCTACTATGGCTACACCTTC. As protein: CLQGAQAYYGYTF.

This chain connects TRBV10-3 to TRBJ2-7; 13 bases align to TRBD2. The CDR3 runs 15 residues. Per germline, CDR1 ENHRY and CDR2 SYGVKD. V trimming: 4 bases; J trimming: 4 bases; junction bases outside the gene matches: 4. The CDR3 coding sequence is TGTGCCATCAGTGTACTAGCGGGGGGGCAGTACGAGCAGTACTTC. Translation: CAISVLAGGQYEQYF.